This T cell receptor beta chain was profiled in a study of shared clonotypes between healthy human individuals. Study donors comprised healthy, HIV-negative adults devoid of recent acute infection or vaccination. CD4+ cells yielded CD45RA+ naive and CD45RA-negative memory subsets. TCRdb keeps only in-frame clones here, not all; method: immunoSEQ multiplex PCR. The table has approximately 1.1 million clones, around 82% seen once. The CDR3 covers 14 residues. Germline assignment: CDR1 LNHNV and CDR2 YYDKDF (reference sequence). V was shortened by 3 bases and J by 6 bases, with 12 bases between the two germline ends.

V gene TRBV15 combines with J gene TRBJ2-1; D might be TRBD1 (6 bases). The sequence was collected from a man between 18 and 29 years old in good health. Some clones in this sample may be carry-over from other donors' samples. Sequencing used memory CD4+ T cells from PBMCs. The sample's subset: CD45RA-negative fraction. DNA of the CDR3: TGTGCCACCAGCAGGGCCGGGACACCCAATGAGCAGTTCTTC. It yields the protein CATSRAGTPNEQFF.